A selection of T cell receptor beta chains follows, all from one sample in a study of blood T cell repertoires in COVID-19. Assay: immunoSEQ multiplex PCR; the TCRdb copy retains only in-frame clones and omits some. The repertoire consists of roughly 91,000 clones, with approximately 80% occurring once and the leading ten covering around 7%. Material for sequencing was peripheral blood. The receptors originated from a man aged 70 or older with acute or convalescent COVID-19. Both conserved end residues are part of each CDR3. A D gene is named only where the DNA matches it firmly. The size of a clone is reported for some rows only, either as once, few or many, or as a class for expanded clones.

18	TRBV6-2/TRBV6-3	TRBJ1-5	.	TRBD1	CASSYSRDRGDRGQPQHF	TGTGCCAGCAGTTACTCGAGGGACAGGGGGGACCGGGGGCAGCCCCAGCATTTT
14	TRBV11-3	TRBJ2-2	few	.	CASSLGKLTGELFF	TGTGCCAGCAGCCTGGGCAAACTCACCGGGGAGCTGTTTTTT
16	TRBV6-5	TRBJ1-2	.	.	CASSYLPPIANYGYTF	TGTGCCAGCAGTTACCTCCCCCCCATAGCTAACTATGGCTACACCTTC
15	TRBV30	TRBJ1-2	once	TRBD1	CAWSSPGQETYGYTF	TGTGCCTGGAGTTCCCCAGGACAGGAGACCTATGGCTACACCTTC
13	TRBV11-2	TRBJ2-3	.	.	CASSLSQADTQYF	TGTGCCAGCAGCTTAAGTCAAGCTGATACGCAGTATTTT
12	TRBV10-3	TRBJ2-5	once	.	CAISEVGEDQYF	TGTGCCATCAGTGAAGTCGGGGAAGACCAGTACTTC
14	TRBV5-4	TRBJ2-5	.	TRBD2	CASSPGRVGETQYF	TGTGCCAGCAGCCCTGGGAGGGTGGGGGAGACCCAGTACTTC
14	TRBV19	TRBJ2-5	.	TRBD1	CASSKGQVGETQYF	TGTGCCAGTAGTAAAGGACAGGTCGGGGAGACCCAGTACTTC
16	TRBV19	TRBJ1-2	.	TRBD1	CASSMPGTGDPYGYTF	TGTGCCAGTAGTATGCCCGGGACAGGGGACCCATATGGCTACACCTTC
12	TRBV2	TRBJ1-6	.	.	CASSVPSASLHF	TGTGCCAGCAGCGTCCCAAGCGCGTCCCTCCACTTT
12	TRBV18	TRBJ2-1	.	TRBD1	CASSTGEYEQFF	TGTGCCAGCTCTACAGGGGAATATGAGCAGTTCTTC
11	TRBV3-1/TRBV3-2	TRBJ2-7	.	.	CASSQSDEQYF	TGTGCCAGCAGCCAGTCAGACGAGCAGTACTTC
17	TRBV5-4	TRBJ1-2	.	.	CASSSDTGTRYNYGYTF	TGTGCCAGCAGCTCGGATACCGGGACAAGATATAACTATGGCTACACCTTC
15	TRBV29-1	TRBJ2-1	.	TRBD1	CSVLGRGQGDSEQFF	TGCAGCGTCCTCGGACGCGGGCAGGGGGATAGTGAGCAGTTCTTC
15	TRBV10-3	TRBJ2-3	.	TRBD2	CAISLAGESTDTQYF	TGTGCCATCAGTCTAGCGGGGGAGAGCACAGATACGCAGTATTTT
15	TRBV10-3	TRBJ1-2	.	.	CAISLPSDTNYGYTF	TGTGCCATCAGTTTACCCTCGGACACTAACTATGGCTACACCTTC
17	TRBV4-1	TRBJ1-4	once	.	CASSQDHRPTTNEKLFF	TGCGCCAGCAGCCAAGATCACAGGCCGACAACTAATGAAAAACTGTTTTTT
16	TRBV21-1	TRBJ1-1	few	.	CASSKGQGDVNTEAFF	TGTGCCAGCAGCAAGGGCCAGGGGGATGTGAACACTGAAGCTTTCTTT
13	TRBV14	TRBJ1-2	few	.	CASSQLEGYGYTF	TGTGCCAGCAGCCAACTGGAGGGGTATGGCTACACCTTC
15	TRBV7-8	TRBJ2-7	.	TRBD1	CASSLIDRASTGQYF	TGTGCCAGCAGCTTGATAGACAGGGCCTCTACGGGGCAGTACTTC
15	TRBV5-4	TRBJ1-6	.	TRBD1	CASSEADRGYSPLHF	TGTGCCAGCAGCGAGGCCGACAGGGGATATTCACCCCTCCACTTT
12	TRBV7-9	TRBJ2-5	.	.	CASSLGQETQYF	TGTGCCAGCAGCTTAGGTCAGGAGACCCAGTACTTC
15	TRBV5-8	TRBJ2-3	.	TRBD1	CASSLETGTGHTQYF	TGTGCCAGCAGCTTGGAGACAGGGACGGGGCATACGCAGTATTTT
15	TRBV20-1	TRBJ2-1	.	.	CSASLGSNSYNEQFF	TGCAGTGCTAGTCTTGGCAGTAACTCCTACAATGAGCAGTTCTTC
16	TRBV28	TRBJ1-2	.	TRBD1	CASSLGTGRAPYGYTF	TGTGCCAGCAGTTTAGGGACAGGTCGGGCTCCCTATGGCTACACCTTC
15	TRBV10-2	TRBJ1-5	.	.	CASSLTGTSDQPQHF	TGCGCCAGCAGTTTAACCGGGACAAGTGATCAGCCCCAGCATTTT
13	TRBV6-6	TRBJ2-2	.	.	CASSYTGTGELFF	TGTGCCAGCAGTTACACGGGCACCGGGGAGCTGTTTTTT
15	TRBV18	TRBJ1-4	.	.	CASSPEPRGTEKLFF	TGTGCCAGCTCACCGGAGCCACGGGGGACGGAAAAACTGTTTTTT
17	TRBV28	TRBJ1-1	few	TRBD1	CASRSPGTARGNTEAFF	TGTGCCAGCAGGTCCCCGGGGACAGCTCGAGGGAACACTGAAGCTTTCTTT
14	TRBV28	TRBJ2-7	once	.	CASSWGATRHEQYF	TGTGCCAGCAGTTGGGGCGCCACCCGCCACGAGCAGTACTTC
16	TRBV27	TRBJ2-5	.	TRBD2	CASSSSGTRVLETQYF	TGTGCCAGCAGTTCCTCCGGGACTAGAGTACTAGAGACCCAGTACTTC
13	TRBV12-3/TRBV12-4	TRBJ2-2	.	.	CASTGSRGGELFF	TGTGCCAGCACCGGTTCTAGGGGCGGGGAGCTGTTTTTT
14	TRBV2	TRBJ1-3	.	.	CASSDKQVGNTIYF	TGTGCCAGCAGTGATAAACAGGTTGGAAACACCATATATTTT
17	TRBV18	TRBJ2-5	.	.	CASSPPVGMDSQETQYF	TGTGCCAGCTCACCACCGGTTGGAATGGACAGCCAAGAGACCCAGTACTTC
12	TRBV28	TRBJ1-3	.	.	CASSSPSDTIYF	TGTGCCAGCAGTTCCCCGTCGGACACCATATATTTT
16	TRBV14	TRBJ2-3	.	.	CASSQETWGEADTQYF	TGTGCCAGCAGCCAAGAAACGTGGGGAGAGGCGGATACGCAGTATTTT
12	TRBV30	TRBJ1-1	.	TRBD1	CAWVTGGTEAFF	TGTGCCTGGGTAACAGGGGGAACAGAAGCTTTCTTT
13	TRBV29-1	TRBJ1-1	medium-sized	.	CSVTLVGSTEAFF	TGCAGCGTCACCCTGGTGGGGAGCACTGAAGCTTTCTTT
12	TRBV5-6	TRBJ1-2	.	.	CASSLGQGGYTF	TGTGCCAGCAGCTTGGGCCAGGGGGGCTACACCTTC
13	TRBV6-5	TRBJ1-2	.	.	CASSYRENYGYTF	TGTGCCAGCAGTTATAGAGAGAACTATGGCTACACCTTC
18	TRBV5-1	TRBJ1-1	.	TRBD1	CASSLTPPRQGGNTEAFF	TGCGCCAGCAGCTTGACCCCTCCAAGACAGGGGGGAAACACTGAAGCTTTCTTT
14	TRBV5-1	TRBJ1-4	once	.	CASSLDREGEKLFF	TGCGCCAGCAGCTTGGACAGGGAGGGTGAAAAACTGTTTTTT
15	TRBV2	TRBJ2-1	.	TRBD2	CASTLAGGLDNEQFF	TGTGCCAGCACCTTAGCGGGGGGGCTCGACAATGAGCAGTTCTTC
15	TRBV6-1	TRBJ1-2	.	.	CASSDGPQGTYGYTF	TGTGCCAGCAGTGATGGACCTCAGGGGACCTATGGCTACACCTTC
14	TRBV13	TRBJ2-5	.	.	CASSGGTLQETQYF	TGTGCCAGCAGCGGCGGGACCTTACAAGAGACCCAGTACTTC
12	TRBV28	TRBJ2-7	.	.	CASSFRAYEQYF	TGTGCCAGCAGTTTCCGGGCCTACGAGCAGTACTTC
14	TRBV15	TRBJ1-2	.	.	CATSRERANYGYTF	TGTGCCACCAGCAGAGAGCGGGCTAACTATGGCTACACCTTC
16	TRBV7-7	TRBJ2-2	once	TRBD2	CASSLAPSGNTGELFF	TGTGCTAGCAGCTTAGCACCTAGCGGGAACACCGGGGAGCTGTTTTTT
14	TRBV6-5	TRBJ2-7	once	TRBD1	CAILRDRGSYEQYF	TGTGCCATTTTACGGGACAGGGGTTCCTACGAGCAGTACTTC
11	TRBV11-2	TRBJ1-2	.	.	CASSSYYGYTF	TGTGCCAGCAGCTCCTATTATGGCTACACCTTC